A single sample gave rise to the 26 T cell receptor beta chains below, sequenced in a study of T cells in Graves' hyperthyroidism and ophthalmopathy. Amplification of TCR beta CDR3 regions used RNA as the template. HTBI primers were used for first-round RT-PCR of the TCR CDR3. TCRdb itself ran the multiplex PCR reads through MiXCR, one entry per CDR3 protein. The sample lists about 460,000 distinct CDR3 sequences; around a fifth were seen once. Sequencing was carried out using blood. The receptors come from an older woman with Graves' ophthalmopathy.

V gene TRBV7-9 combines with J gene TRBJ2-1, with a possible D match to TRBD2 (6 bases). The germline V and J ends were trimmed by 8 bases and 2 bases, with 16 bases remaining between them. There are 15 residues in the CDR3. Germline CDR1 is SEHNR and CDR2 is FQNEAQ (reference sequence). CDR3 nucleotides: TGTGCCAGCGTCAAAAATAGCGGACCCTACAATGAGCAGTTCTTC. This encodes CASVKNSGPYNEQFF.

The rearrangement uses TRBV5-6 and TRBJ1-5; D is unclear. From germline, CDR1 is SGHDT and CDR2 YYEEEE. There are 14 residues in the CDR3. V was shortened by 1 base and J by 5 bases, with 10 bases between the two germline ends. The CDR3 loop reads CASSLRGVYQPQHF. The CDR3 bases are TGTGCCAGCAGCTTGCGGGGAGTTTATCAGCCCCAGCATTTT.

The chain recombines TRBV7-3 with TRBJ1-4, with 7 bases aligning to TRBD1. V gave up 0 bases and J gave up 3 bases; unmatched junction bases: 7. Germline-derived CDR1 and CDR2 are SGHTA and FQGTGA. The CDR3 consists of 17 residues. CDR3 protein: CASSLTRRGPSNEKLFF. In DNA form, the CDR3 reads TGTGCCAGCAGCTTAACGAGAAGGGGGCCATCTAATGAAAAACTGTTTTTT.

This clonotype was seen ten or more times. As DNA, the CDR3 is TGTGCCAGCAGTTTAGCGCTGGGACTAGCGGGAGTCAATGAGCAGTTCTTC. This translates into CASSLALGLAGVNEQFF. The V call is TRBV12-3 or TRBV12-4, the J call TRBJ2-1; 14 bases map to TRBD2. The CDR3 length is 17 residues. With 0 bases clipped from V and 6 bases from J, the junction kept 4 bases outside the gene matches.

This sequence joins TRBV30 and TRBJ2-5; D not certain. V was shortened by 0 bases and J by 2 bases, with 7 bases between the two germline ends. This CDR3 contains 13 residues. The germline gives CDR1 GTSNPN, CDR2 SVGIG (reference sequence). The CDR3 DNA sequence: TGTGCCTGGAGTGTAGGCAGACAAGAGACCCAGTACTTC. Translation gives CAWSVGRQETQYF.

This clonotype was found a few times. This chain connects TRBV7-2 to TRBJ2-1; 10 bases line up with TRBD2. CDR1 is SGHTA and CDR2 is FQGNSA in the germline V gene. The CDR3 runs 17 residues. Germline trimming cut 5 bases from V and 7 bases from J; bases unmatched to any gene: 14. The CDR3 nucleotides read TGTGCCAGCAGCGAGCTAGCGGGAGTATCCCAGGGAAATGAGCAGTTCTTC. Its protein is CASSELAGVSQGNEQFF.

This clonotype was detected only a few times. The chain links TRBV14 to TRBJ2-3; possible D gene TRBD2, 5 bases. This CDR3 is 16 amino acids long. The germline V gene has CDR1 SGHDN and CDR2 FVKESK. V was clipped by 1 base and J by 4 bases, with 15 bases between them. In nucleotides, the CDR3 is TGTGCCAGCAGCCAAGTCTCCAGGAAGGGAGCAGATACGCAGTATTTT. Translating gives CASSQVSRKGADTQYF.

This clonotype was observed a handful of times. V is TRBV13 and J is TRBJ2-1; possibly TRBD1 for D (6 bases). This CDR3 has 14 amino acids. V was clipped by 3 bases and J by 4 bases, with 10 bases between them. Germline loops: CDR1 PRHDT, CDR2 FYEKMQ (reference sequence). The CDR3 spells CASSFDRIYNEQFF. Written as DNA, the CDR3 is TGTGCCAGCAGCTTCGACAGGATTTACAATGAGCAGTTCTTC.

The chain couples TRBV29-1 to TRBJ2-3; D is uncertain. Germline-derived CDR1 and CDR2 are SQVTM and ANQGSEA. Trimming cost V 5 bases and J 0 bases, with 12 bases left between them. The CDR3 is 14 residues long. The CDR3 protein is CSVMTAASTDTQYF. The CDR3 nucleotides read TGCAGCGTTATGACGGCCGCTAGCACAGATACGCAGTATTTT.

This clonotype came up a few times. V gene TRBV12-3 or TRBV12-4 combines with J gene TRBJ2-7; no firm D call. V was shortened by 4 bases and J by 3 bases, with 10 bases between the two germline ends. CDR3 length equals 13 residues. The CDR3 is CASSSWGYYEQYF. The DNA for the CDR3 is TGTGCCAGCAGTTCTTGGGGATACTACGAGCAGTACTTC.

This clonotype was counted only a few times. The gene calls are TRBV5-1 and TRBJ2-1, with TRBD2 matching 8 bases. The CDR3 runs 16 residues. Germline trimming cut 4 bases from V and 2 bases from J; bases unmatched to any gene: 8. CDR1 is SGHRS, CDR2 YFSETQ, per germline. CDR3 protein: CASSRTTSAAYNEQFF. The CDR3 DNA reads as TGCGCCAGCAGCCGCACGACTAGCGCCGCCTACAATGAGCAGTTCTTC.

In the case of this clonotype: Sequence at one end of the junction differs from germline and may be a read error. This chain connects TRBV5-1 to TRBJ2-2, with 7 bases that match TRBD1. This CDR3 spans 17 amino acids. Germline V gene lookup returns CDR1 SGHRS and CDR2 YFSETQ. The CDR3 loop reads CASSFSPGTVNTRELFF. In DNA form, the CDR3 reads TGCGCCAGCAGCTTCAGCCCAGGGACAGTAAACACCAGGGAGCTGTTTTTT.

This clonotype appeared a few times. V is TRBV14 and J is TRBJ2-1; 8 bases line up with TRBD2. Looked up from germline, CDR1 is SGHDN and CDR2 is FVKESK. V trimming: 2 bases; J trimming: 7 bases; junction bases outside the gene matches: 4. The CDR3 length is 14 residues. The CDR3 region has the DNA TGTGCCAGCAGCCAACAACTAGCGGTGAATGAGCAGTTCTTC. Translated, it gives CASSQQLAVNEQFF.

The chain is built from TRBV5-1 and TRBJ2-2; maybe TRBD1 (6 bases). V was clipped by 0 bases and J by 7 bases, with 13 bases between them. The CDR3 runs to 15 residues. Germline V gene sequence: CDR1 SGHRS, CDR2 YFSETQ. The CDR3 loop reads CASSLDFRGSGELFF. CDR3 coding DNA: TGCGCCAGCAGCTTGGACTTCAGGGGTAGCGGGGAGCTGTTTTTT.

This clonotype was detected ten times or more. This chain links TRBV5-1 with TRBJ2-7; TRBD2 agrees at 12 bases. V gave up 3 bases and J gave up 4 bases; unmatched junction bases: 5. The CDR3 extends over 15 amino acids. In germline, CDR1 is SGHRS, CDR2 YFSETQ. This chain's CDR3 is CASSSTSGSRYEQYF. CDR3 nucleotides: TGCGCCAGCAGCTCGACTAGCGGGAGTCGTTACGAGCAGTACTTC.

This clonotype was counted a few times. The genes are TRBV6-6 and TRBJ1-2, with a tentative D call TRBD1 (6 bases). Germline CDR1 reads MNHNY; CDR2 reads SVGAGI (reference sequence). Between the trimmed V and J ends, which lost 0 bases and 7 bases, there was a span of 12 bases. The CDR3 is made up of 14 amino acids. The CDR3 DNA reads as TGTGCCAGCAGTTACTCGGGGGGGGCGTTTGGCTACACCTTC. This encodes CASSYSGGAFGYTF.

This clonotype was seen a handful of times. This chain links TRBV7-2 with TRBJ2-7; 7 bases are a match to TRBD1. Germline V CDR1 and CDR2: SGHTA, FQGNSA. This CDR3 is 16 amino acids long. The J segment lost 5 bases and the V segment lost 4 bases, leaving 14 bases of the junction unmatched. CDR3 nucleotides: TGTGCCAGCAGCTGGACAGGAAACTCGTTAGTCGACGAGCAGTACTTC. This gives the protein CASSWTGNSLVDEQYF.

This chain connects TRBV7-8 to TRBJ2-5; D is perhaps TRBD2 (7 bases). The V gene's germline CDR1 is SGHVS and CDR2 FQNEAQ. The CDR3 loop spans 17 amino acids. Trimming pared 4 bases from V and 4 bases from J, leaving 22 bases between. The CDR3 is CASSSLGGSGILETQYF. The CDR3 DNA follows: TGTGCCAGCAGCTCTCTAGGGGGGAGCGGGATCCTAGAGACCCAGTACTTC.

The chain employs TRBV4-1 and TRBJ2-3; no firm D call. This CDR3 contains 16 residues. V lost 0 bases and J 1 base, leaving 11 bases between the germline ends. Per germline, CDR1 MGHRA and CDR2 YSYEKL. The CDR3 sequence: CASSQDRTRGTDTQYF. Written as DNA, the CDR3 is TGCGCCAGCAGCCAAGATCGAACTCGTGGCACAGATACGCAGTATTTT.

The table lists this clonotype with a few counts. V and J are TRBV7-9 and TRBJ2-3; 13 nucleotides agree with TRBD2. V shed 4 bases, J shed 5 bases, and the junction held 9 bases outside the gene matches. Germline V lookup: CDR1 SEHNR, CDR2 FQNEAQ (reference sequence). The CDR3 spans 17 residues. CDR3 coding DNA: TGTGCCAGCAGCTCCGGGACTAGCGGGAAACTGGGAGATACGCAGTATTTT. Translated, it gives CASSSGTSGKLGDTQYF.

The genes are TRBV28 and TRBJ1-5; a weak D match, TRBD1 (6 bases). The V gene lost 3 bases and the J gene lost 4 bases, with 10 bases spanning the gap. This CDR3 spans 14 amino acids. Germline V lookup: CDR1 MDHEN, CDR2 SYDVKM. This CDR3 reads CASSFSGQNQPQHF. For the CDR3, the DNA is TGTGCCAGCAGTTTCTCCGGACAGAATCAGCCCCAGCATTTT.

J is TRBJ2-2 and V is TRBV5-4, with 11 positions matching TRBD2. Looked up from germline, CDR1 is SGHNT and CDR2 is YYREEE (reference sequence). Unmatched junction bases numbered 4, after V lost 1 base and J lost 8 bases. This CDR3 has 15 amino acids. CDR3 amino acids: CASSLQLAGVGELFF. The CDR3, as DNA: TGTGCCAGCAGCTTGCAACTAGCGGGAGTGGGGGAGCTGTTTTTT.

This clonotype was counted ten times or more. J is TRBJ2-7 and V is TRBV6-2 or TRBV6-3; TRBD1 agrees at 8 bases. This CDR3 contains 14 residues. The V gene's germline CDR1 is MNHEY and CDR2 SVGEGT. J was trimmed by 2 bases and V by 8 bases; bases with no gene match: 8. The CDR3 here is CASRNDRGAYEQYF. For the CDR3, the DNA is TGTGCCAGCCGCAACGACAGGGGTGCCTACGAGCAGTACTTC.

This clonotype occurred many times. V gene TRBV27 combines with J gene TRBJ2-3; D may be TRBD1 (5 bases). V was trimmed by 0 bases and J by 2 bases, leaving 12 bases between them. The CDR3 sequence is 16 residues long. The V gene's germline CDR1 is MNHEY and CDR2 SMNVEV (reference sequence). CDR3: CASSLSPRQLTDTQYF. CDR3 bases: TGTGCCAGCAGTTTATCACCCAGACAGCTCACAGATACGCAGTATTTT.

This clonotype appeared a few times. V and J are TRBV9 and TRBJ2-5; D not resolved. Trimming took off 0 bases at V and 2 bases at J, with 14 bases between the two ends. Germline values: CDR1 SGDLS, CDR2 YYNGEE. The CDR3 is made up of 16 amino acids. The DNA for the CDR3 is TGTGCCAGCAGCGTAGCGGTGGATGGGGTTCAAGAGACCCAGTACTTC. This translates into CASSVAVDGVQETQYF.

The chain uses TRBV6-1 and TRBJ2-7; D assignment may be TRBD1 or TRBD2 (5 bases each). The germline CDR1 and CDR2 sequences are MNHNS and SASEGT. Trimming pared 6 bases from V and 6 bases from J, leaving 15 bases between. This CDR3 spans 13 amino acids. The CDR3 nucleotides read TGTGCCAGCAGGAGGGGATCGGGGAGCGAGCAGTACTTC. Residues: CASRRGSGSEQYF.